This T cell receptor beta chain is drawn from a study of chemoradiotherapy in HPV16-positive cancers (dated by TCRdb to between 2022 and 2023). With regard to the full study: Functional T-cell assays on cells from a couple of HPV16-positive patients defined candidate HPV-specific T-cell clones and common TCR motifs. The study set out to ask whether T-cell immunity against the HPV oncoproteins E6 and E7 changes over the course of chemoradiotherapy and whether that immunity affects survival. TCR repertoires from around 80 patients with HPV-related cancers were then used to track the candidate HPV-specific TCRs and motifs. Findings and caveats that apply to the study as a whole: The survival association was reported for HPV16-positive patients, and the functional definition of HPV-specific T cells was derived from only a couple of HPV16-positive patients. Improved recurrence-free survival in HPV16-positive patients was associated with expansion of HPV-responsive T cells during chemoradiotherapy. Expansion of candidate HPV-specific clones and E7-related TCR motifs was observed in the tumor microenvironment during treatment, whereas no such expansion was observed for non-HPV-specific T cells.

Libraries were built with the immunoSEQ multiplex PCR assay. Not all clones reach the TCRdb copy of this immuneACCESS table, which keeps in-frame sequences only. Checked studies attribute under half of the gap to unresolved V genes and leave the rest unexplained. For this sample the table gives roughly 2,300 clones, of which less than 85% were detected only once. In total, the top ten clones hold around 29% of the sample. Turning to this clone: Its recognized antigen is unknown. No base quality values were provided; no much bigger clone lies one nucleotide off.

Repertoires were sampled multiple times during chemoradiotherapy, which allowed clonal expansion in the tumor microenvironment to be followed. V is cut by 6 bases and J by 5 bases, and the space between the germline ends is 10 bases. Inclusive of the bounding cysteine and phenylalanine, the CDR3 is 12 residues long. Just the 36-base CDR3 DNA is kept, in frame starting at base 1. The germline V gene sets CDR1 to MNHGY and CDR2 to SVAAGI. This sequence was found in a human donor with HPV-associated anogenital cancer. Sequencing was performed on tumor tissue, taken from a patient who underwent chemoradiotherapy. The sequence joins TRBV6-9 to TRBJ2-5; the D region is possibly TRBD1 or TRBD2, each matching across 5 bases. The CDR3 corresponds to CASRGEGETQYF. The sequenced DNA: TGTGCCAGCAGGGGTGAGGGGGAGACCCAGTACTTC.